This T cell receptor (beta chain) is from a study of blood T cell repertoires in COVID-19. TCRdb keeps only in-frame clones here, not all; method: immunoSEQ multiplex PCR. Of 95,000 to 100,000 clones listed, 80% to 90% were seen once; the top ten hold around a tenth. Sequencing input: peripheral blood. The sequence came from a woman aged 30 to 39 with acute or convalescent COVID-19.

The CDR3 DNA reads as TGTGCCTGGAGTGTGGCAGGGGTTTACGAGCAGTACTTC. Translation gives CAWSVAGVYEQYF. V gene TRBV30 combines with J gene TRBJ2-7; D possibly corresponds to TRBD1 (6 bases). V was clipped by 0 bases and J by 4 bases, with 10 bases between them. The germline gives CDR1 GTSNPN, CDR2 SVGIG (reference sequence). This CDR3 spans 13 amino acids.